This T cell receptor beta chain was sequenced in a study of T cells in Graves' hyperthyroidism and ophthalmopathy. Looking at the study overall: Peripheral blood was taken when the disease was first diagnosed, before any treatment began.

This clonotype was detected ten times or more. Each 10 ml fresh peripheral blood draw supplied the PBMCs. There were TCR beta CDR3 regions amplified from RNA transcripts. First-round RT-PCR targeting the TCR CDR3 was performed with the HTBI primer set. TCRdb ran MiXCR on the multiplex PCR reads and lists one entry per CDR3 protein. The sample has about 400,000 distinct CDR3 sequences; under 15% are singletons. Sequenced material: blood. The clonotype comes from a woman aged 25 to 45 with Graves' hyperthyroidism.

The CDR3 reads CASSGENEQYF. The DNA of the CDR3 is TGTGCCAGCAGTGGCGAAAACGAGCAGTACTTC. This chain uses TRBV2 with TRBJ2-7; D not resolved. The V end lost 4 bases, the J end lost 5 bases, and 6 bases lay between the germline ends. The CDR3 totals 11 residues. Per germline, CDR1 SNHLY and CDR2 FYNNEI.